The 11 T cell receptor beta chains presented below share a single source sample, sequenced in a study of shared clonotypes between healthy human individuals. Some clones are missing from TCRdb's copy, which holds only in-frame ones; the method was immunoSEQ multiplex PCR. Of fewer than 600,000 clones in the sample, more than 65% were seen once. Sequencing used PBMCs. These receptors all come from a woman in her thirties or forties in good health. Some clones in this sample may be carry-over from other donors' samples.

This chain joins TRBV7-9 and TRBJ2-2; unclear D gene. Germline V gives CDR1 SEHNR, CDR2 FQNEAQ (reference sequence). This CDR3 contains 12 residues. V was trimmed by 6 bases and J by 4 bases, leaving 6 bases between them. DNA for the CDR3: TGTGCCAGCAGGGCTGGCACCGGGGAGCTGTTTTTT. It translates to CASRAGTGELFF.

The genes are TRBV25-1 and TRBJ1-1; D gene ambiguous. CDR3 length: 13 residues. From germline, CDR1 is MGHDK and CDR2 SYGVNS. Trimming stripped 5 bases from V and 1 base from J, with 8 bases between. CDR3 amino acids: CASSNRQNTEAFF. In DNA, the CDR3 is TGTGCCAGCAGTAATCGGCAGAACACTGAAGCTTTCTTT.

This clone was seen repeatedly, ten times or more. The CDR3 sequence: CAISESKGGEQFF. CDR3 nucleotide sequence: TGTGCCATCAGTGAGTCTAAGGGAGGTGAGCAGTTCTTC. The V and J genes are TRBV10-3 and TRBJ2-1, with D tentatively TRBD2 (6 bases). The V end was cut by 0 bases, the J end by 9 bases, with 9 bases between. Germline-derived CDR1 and CDR2 are ENHRY and SYGVKD. This CDR3 is built from 13 residues.

The rearrangement uses TRBV9 and TRBJ1-5; D ambiguous. CDR1 and CDR2 from the germline V gene are SGDLS and YYNGEE. The CDR3 runs 12 residues. Trimming cost V 4 bases and J 6 bases, with 8 bases left between them. The CDR3 loop is CASSSPGQPQHF. The CDR3 DNA is TGTGCCAGCAGCTCACCGGGTCAGCCCCAGCATTTT.

This clone was seen only once. This chain links TRBV7-3 with TRBJ2-1; 9 bases map to TRBD2. From germline, CDR1 is SGHTA and CDR2 FQGTGA. The CDR3 spans 15 residues. Losses at the gene ends were 5 bases for V and 4 bases for J; bases not matched to a gene: 6. CDR3 protein: CASSPTSGTYNEQFF. CDR3 nucleotides: TGTGCCAGCAGCCCGACTAGCGGAACTTACAATGAGCAGTTCTTC.

J is TRBJ2-2 and V is TRBV5-1, with D perhaps TRBD1 (6 bases). Looked up from germline, CDR1 is SGHRS and CDR2 is YFSETQ. V was clipped by 0 bases and J by 6 bases, with 12 bases between them. The CDR3 runs to 15 residues. The CDR3 coding sequence is TGCGCCAGCAGCTTGGCGGCAGGGGTTGCCGGGGAGCTGTTTTTT. Translated: CASSLAAGVAGELFF.

The V call is TRBV9, the J call TRBJ2-1; no firm D call. CDR1 and CDR2 from the germline V gene are SGDLS and YYNGEE. CDR3 size: 14 residues. V lost 0 bases and J lost 5, with 9 bases in between. The DNA of the CDR3 is TGTGCCAGCAGCGTAGAACCCCTCCACAATGAGCAGTTCTTC. Residues: CASSVEPLHNEQFF.

V and J are TRBV30 and TRBJ2-7, with TRBD2 identical over 16 bases. V gave up 1 base and J gave up 5 bases; unmatched junction bases: 2. The CDR3 is 15 residues long. CDR1 and CDR2 from the germline V gene are GTSNPN and SVGIG (reference sequence). The CDR3 is CAWSAGLAGGDEQYF. The CDR3 coding sequence is TGTGCCTGGAGTGCGGGACTAGCGGGAGGGGACGAGCAGTACTTC. The full variable domain, its missing parts supplied by reference TRBV30 and TRBJ2-7, is SQTIHQWPATLVQPVGSPLSLECTVEGTSNPNLYWYRQAAGRGLQLLFYSVGIGQISSEVPQNLSASRPQDRQFILSSKKLLLSDSGFYLCAWSAGLAGGDEQYFGPGTRLTVT.

The chain recombines TRBV28 with TRBJ1-4; D unclear. CDR1 and CDR2 (germline): MDHEN, SYDVKM. V gave up 6 bases and J gave up 7 bases, with 9 bases separating them. The CDR3 is 12 amino acids. The CDR3 reads CASSQLAEKLFF. The CDR3 nucleotides are TGTGCCAGCAGCCAGTTGGCTGAAAAACTGTTTTTT. Full variable domain (outside the CDR3, taken from reference TRBV28 and TRBJ1-4): DVKVTQSSRYLVKRTGEKVFLECVQDMDHENMFWYRQDPGLGLRLIYFSYDVKMKEKGDIPEGYSVSREKKERFSLILESASTNQTSMYLCASSQLAEKLFFGSGTQLSVL.

The V call is TRBV11-1, the J call TRBJ2-3, with TRBD2 matching 8 bases. The CDR3 is 15 amino acids. J lost 6 bases, V lost 5 bases, and 10 bases had no gene match. The V gene's germline CDR1 is SGHAT and CDR2 FQDESV (reference sequence). DNA of the CDR3: TGTGCCAGCAGCCCCGTCGGGGGGGGATGGGATACGCAGTATTTT. It specifies CASSPVGGGWDTQYF.

This chain joins TRBV27 and TRBJ1-1; D may be TRBD1 (5 bases). The CDR3 length is 14 residues. Between the trimmed V and J ends, which lost 2 bases and 5 bases, there was a span of 12 bases. CDR1 and CDR2 (germline): MNHEY, SMNVEV (reference sequence). The CDR3 DNA sequence: TGTGCCAGCAGTTTAGTTAGGGGTTCAACTGAAGCTTTCTTT. Protein sequence: CASSLVRGSTEAFF.